A single TCR beta chain is shown here with its context. The data originate from a study of blood T cell repertoires in COVID-19. About the study: The study drew acute and convalescent COVID-19 samples from the United States, Italy and Spain.

Per the original methods: Reference gene primers were amplified, and this amplification served to estimate nucleated cell counts. TCRdb's table, derived via immunoSEQ multiplex PCR, lists solely in-frame clones and lacks some. D and trimming come from the DNA, and the V and J calls and clone size come from that table. This sample carries some 150,000 clones, approximately 85% of them seen once, and the ten largest clones take over 2.5%. The length of the CDR3 is 11 residues. Germline assignment: CDR1 DFQATT and CDR2 SNEGSKA (reference sequence). Trimming shortened V by 2 bases and J by 6 bases, and 6 bases separated the two germline ends.

Sequenced input: peripheral blood. The chain employs TRBV20-1 and TRBJ2-3; D possibly corresponds to TRBD2 (5 bases). This TCR was sampled from a man in his fifties with acute or convalescent COVID-19. DNA for the CDR3: TGCAGTGCTAGAACGGGGGATACGCAGTATTTT. Protein: CSARTGDTQYF.